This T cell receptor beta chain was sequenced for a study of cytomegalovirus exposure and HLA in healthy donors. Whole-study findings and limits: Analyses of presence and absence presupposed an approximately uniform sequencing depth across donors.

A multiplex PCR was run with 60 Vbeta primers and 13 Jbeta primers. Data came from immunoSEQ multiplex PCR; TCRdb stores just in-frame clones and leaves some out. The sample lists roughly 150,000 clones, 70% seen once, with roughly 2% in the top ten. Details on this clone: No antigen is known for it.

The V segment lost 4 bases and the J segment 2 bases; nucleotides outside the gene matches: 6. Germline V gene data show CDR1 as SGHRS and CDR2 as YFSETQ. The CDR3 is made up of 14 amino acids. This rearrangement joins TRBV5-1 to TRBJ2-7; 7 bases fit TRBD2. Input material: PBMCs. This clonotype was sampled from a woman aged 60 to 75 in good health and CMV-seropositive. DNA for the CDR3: TGCGCCAGCAGCCTAGAGACTAGCACCTACGAGCAGTACTTC. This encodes CASSLETSTYEQYF.